The sequence of this TCR beta chain was determined in a study of T-cell reconstitution after alpha-beta-depleted transplantation in children. Germline V gene sequence: CDR1 SGDLS, CDR2 YYNGEE. Unmatched junction bases numbered 8, after V lost 3 bases and J lost 4 bases. This CDR3 region has 15 residues. It was with unique molecular identifiers that the TCRbeta library was prepared. TCRdb analysed the PCR reads with MiXCR anew, one entry per CDR3 protein. The repertoire holds 780,000 or so distinct CDR3 sequences, with roughly 16% as singletons. Notes on the study in general: Reportedly, only several hundred clones from non-depleted graft cells drove alpha-beta T-cell counts at about two months. Surviving recipient T cells and intrathymic progenitors accounted for some patients' high TCRbeta diversity at day 60.

This clonotype was seen more than once but under ten times. Its cognate antigen is unknown. The receptor comes from a male patient under 18 who had a stem cell transplant for acute lymphoblastic leukemia, so the T cells may come from the graft donor. Sequencing used PBMCs, mostly from graft donor cells, obtained 360 days after TCRalphabeta/CD19-depleted stem cell transplant. The chain carries TRBV9 and TRBJ2-7, with 9 nucleotides matching TRBD1. The CDR3 region has the DNA TGTGCCAGCAGCGCCAGGGGACAGGGCAGATACGAGCAGTACTTC. It encodes CASSARGQGRYEQYF.